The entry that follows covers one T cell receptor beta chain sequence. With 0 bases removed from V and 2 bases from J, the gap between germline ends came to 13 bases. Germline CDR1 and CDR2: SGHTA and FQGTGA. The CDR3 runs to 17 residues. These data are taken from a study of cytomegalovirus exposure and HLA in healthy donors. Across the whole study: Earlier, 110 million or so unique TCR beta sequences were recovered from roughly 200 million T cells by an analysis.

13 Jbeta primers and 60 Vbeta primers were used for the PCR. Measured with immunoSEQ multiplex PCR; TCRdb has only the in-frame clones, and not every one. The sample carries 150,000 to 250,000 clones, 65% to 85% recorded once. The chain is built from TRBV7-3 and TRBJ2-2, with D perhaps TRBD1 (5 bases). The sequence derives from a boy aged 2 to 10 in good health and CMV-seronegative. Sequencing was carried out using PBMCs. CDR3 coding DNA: TGTGCCAGCAGCTTAACGGCTAGGGGAATAAACACCGGGGAGCTGTTTTTT. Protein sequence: CASSLTARGINTGELFF.